The clone carrying this TCR beta chain was detected a few times. The CDR3 has 15 amino acids. V was clipped by 0 bases and J by 0 bases, with 6 bases between them. Germline V gene data show CDR1 as LGHNA and CDR2 as YSLEER. As processed by the authors: Reference gene primer amplification gave nucleated cell count estimates. The repertoire was sequenced with immunoSEQ multiplex PCR; TCRdb's copy has only in-frame clones and lacks some. V, J and clone size are taken as reported in that table, and D and trimming were inferred from the DNA itself. The sample has fewer than 120,000 clones, about 75% seen once; the top ten hold 16%. The record originates from a study of blood T cell repertoires in COVID-19. At the level of the study: From the United States, Italy and Spain came samples of acute and convalescent COVID-19. Sources were T cells, B-cell-depleted T cells, or PBMCs; the material itself was cDNA or gDNA.

The gene calls are TRBV4-3 and TRBJ1-3; no firm D call. Input material: peripheral blood. This clonotype was sampled from a woman older than 75 with active or convalescent COVID-19. CDR3 bases: TGCGCCAGCAGCCAAGATAGGAGCTCTGGAAACACCATATATTTT. Its protein product is CASSQDRSSGNTIYF.